This TCR beta chain was found in a study of shared clonotypes between healthy human individuals. The healthy adult donors were HIV-negative and reported no recent acute infections or vaccinations. Subsets obtained from CD4+ cells comprised CD45RA+ naive and CD45RA-negative memory cells. Generated by immunoSEQ multiplex PCR, the TCRdb table keeps only in-frame clones and is missing some. The data show about 2 million clones, over 85% seen once. Remarks on this clone: Its antigen is currently unknown.

CDR3 length: 13 residues. Germline values: CDR1 SGHNT, CDR2 YYREEE (reference sequence). V was pared by 6 bases and J by 4 bases, with 13 bases between. The study, taken as a whole, reports: A reduction in generation probabilities was seen for non-shared clonotypes relative to those shared by all four donors.

This receptor was taken from a man aged 18-30 years in good health. The rearrangement links TRBV5-4 to TRBJ1-2; no definite D call. The sequenced sample consisted of naive CD4+ T cells sorted from blood. Noted subset: CD45RA+ positively selected. CDR3 sequence: CASTLKGLYGYTF. In nucleotides, the CDR3 is TGTGCCAGCACCCTAAAGGGCCTCTATGGCTACACCTTC.